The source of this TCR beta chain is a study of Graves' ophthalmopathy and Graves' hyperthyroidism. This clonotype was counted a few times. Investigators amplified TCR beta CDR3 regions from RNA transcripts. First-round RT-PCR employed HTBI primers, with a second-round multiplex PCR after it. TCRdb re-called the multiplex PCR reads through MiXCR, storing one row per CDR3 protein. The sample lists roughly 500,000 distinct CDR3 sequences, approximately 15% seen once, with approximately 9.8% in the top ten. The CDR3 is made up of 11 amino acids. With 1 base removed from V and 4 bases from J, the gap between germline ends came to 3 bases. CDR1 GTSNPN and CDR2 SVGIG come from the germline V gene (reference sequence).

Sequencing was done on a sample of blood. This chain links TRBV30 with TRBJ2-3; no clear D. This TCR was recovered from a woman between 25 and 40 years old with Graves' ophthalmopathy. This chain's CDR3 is CAWSGADTQYF. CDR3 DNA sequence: TGTGCCTGGAGTGGCGCAGATACGCAGTATTTT.